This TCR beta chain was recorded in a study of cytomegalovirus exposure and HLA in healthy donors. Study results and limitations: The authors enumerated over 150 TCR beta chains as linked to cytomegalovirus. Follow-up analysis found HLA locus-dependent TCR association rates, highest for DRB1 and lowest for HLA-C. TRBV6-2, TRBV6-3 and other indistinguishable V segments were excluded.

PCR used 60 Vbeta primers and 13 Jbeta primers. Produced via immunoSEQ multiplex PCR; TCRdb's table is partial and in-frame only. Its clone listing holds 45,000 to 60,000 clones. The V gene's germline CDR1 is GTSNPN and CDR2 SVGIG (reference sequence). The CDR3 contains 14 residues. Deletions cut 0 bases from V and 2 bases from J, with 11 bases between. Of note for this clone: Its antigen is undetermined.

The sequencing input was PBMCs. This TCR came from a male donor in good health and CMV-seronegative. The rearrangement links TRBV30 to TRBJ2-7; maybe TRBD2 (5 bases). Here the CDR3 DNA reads TGTGCCTGGAGTGTACGAGAGGGTGCCTACGAGCAGTACTTC. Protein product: CAWSVREGAYEQYF.